The sample holds one count of the clone carrying this T cell receptor beta chain. This record belongs to a study of blood T cell repertoires in COVID-19. Study summary: PBMCs, B-cell-depleted T cells, or T cells provided the cDNA or gDNA that made up the material.

The data were produced by immunoSEQ multiplex PCR, yet TCRdb's version contains in-frame clones alone and is incomplete. The sample lists 200,000 to 250,000 clones, about 90% occurring once. Participants spanned ages about 18 to 100 years and resided in some 22 US areas. J gave up 4 bases and V 1 base, and 8 bases lay outside the gene matches. Germline CDR1 is SQVTM and CDR2 is ANQGSEA. The CDR3 length is 15 residues. This sequence originates from a woman aged 25-40 years who had been exposed to COVID-19. The V gene is TRBV29-1, the J gene TRBJ2-7; 9 bases are shared with TRBD2. Sequenced sample: PBMCs or T cells enriched from blood (not recorded which). The CDR3: CSVEAAAGGGYEQYF. The CDR3 region has the DNA TGCAGCGTTGAAGCGGCAGCGGGAGGAGGTTACGAGCAGTACTTC.